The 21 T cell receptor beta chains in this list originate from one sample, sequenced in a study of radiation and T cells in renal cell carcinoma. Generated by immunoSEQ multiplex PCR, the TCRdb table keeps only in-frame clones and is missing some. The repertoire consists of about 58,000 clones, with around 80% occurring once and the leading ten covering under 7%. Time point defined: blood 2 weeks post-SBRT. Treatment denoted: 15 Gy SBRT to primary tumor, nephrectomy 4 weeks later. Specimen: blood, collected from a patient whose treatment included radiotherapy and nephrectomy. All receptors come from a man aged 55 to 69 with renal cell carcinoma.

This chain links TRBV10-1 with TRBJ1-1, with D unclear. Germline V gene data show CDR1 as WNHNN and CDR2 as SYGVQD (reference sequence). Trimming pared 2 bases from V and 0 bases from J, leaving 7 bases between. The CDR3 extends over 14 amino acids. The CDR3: CASSEAPLNTEAFF. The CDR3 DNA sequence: TGCGCCAGCAGTGAGGCACCGTTGAACACTGAAGCTTTCTTT.

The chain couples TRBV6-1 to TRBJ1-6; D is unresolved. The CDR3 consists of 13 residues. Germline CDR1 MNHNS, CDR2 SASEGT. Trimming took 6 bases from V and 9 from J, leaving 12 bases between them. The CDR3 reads CASRLNLRSPLHF. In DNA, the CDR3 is TGTGCCAGCAGGCTCAATTTGCGTTCACCCCTCCACTTT.

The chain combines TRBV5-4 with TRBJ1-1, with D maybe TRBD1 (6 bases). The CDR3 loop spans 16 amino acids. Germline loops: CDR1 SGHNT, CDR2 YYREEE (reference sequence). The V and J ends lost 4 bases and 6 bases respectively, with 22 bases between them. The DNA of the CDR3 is TGTGCCAGCAGCCAGATATCAGGGGTAAGGAGGTCTGAAGCTTTCTTT. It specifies CASSQISGVRRSEAFF.

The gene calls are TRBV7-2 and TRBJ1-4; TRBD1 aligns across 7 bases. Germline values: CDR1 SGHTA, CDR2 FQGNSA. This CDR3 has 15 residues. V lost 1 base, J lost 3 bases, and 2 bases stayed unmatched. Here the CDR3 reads CASSLEGASNEKLFF. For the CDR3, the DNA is TGTGCCAGCAGCTTAGAGGGGGCGTCTAATGAAAAACTGTTTTTT.

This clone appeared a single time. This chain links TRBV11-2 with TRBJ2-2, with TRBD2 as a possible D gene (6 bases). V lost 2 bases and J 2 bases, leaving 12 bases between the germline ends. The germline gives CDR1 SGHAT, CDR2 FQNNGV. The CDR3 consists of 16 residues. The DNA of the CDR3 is TGTGCCAGCAGCTTAAGTCCGGGGGTTAACACCGGGGAGCTGTTTTTT. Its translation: CASSLSPGVNTGELFF.

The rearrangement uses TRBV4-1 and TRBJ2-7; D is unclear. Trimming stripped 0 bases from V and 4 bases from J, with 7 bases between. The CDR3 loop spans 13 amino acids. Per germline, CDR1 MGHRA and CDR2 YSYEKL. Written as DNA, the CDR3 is TGCGCCAGCAGCCAAGATTTGGGTTACGAGCAGTACGTC. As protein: CASSQDLGYEQYV.

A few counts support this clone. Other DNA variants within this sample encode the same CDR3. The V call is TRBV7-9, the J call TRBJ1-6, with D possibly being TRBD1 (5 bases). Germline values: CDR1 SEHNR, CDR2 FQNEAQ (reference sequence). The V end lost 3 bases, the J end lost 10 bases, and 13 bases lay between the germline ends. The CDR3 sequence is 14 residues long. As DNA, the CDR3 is TGTGCCAGCAGCTTGGGGGGGTTGGGATCACCCCTCCACTTT. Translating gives CASSLGGLGSPLHF.

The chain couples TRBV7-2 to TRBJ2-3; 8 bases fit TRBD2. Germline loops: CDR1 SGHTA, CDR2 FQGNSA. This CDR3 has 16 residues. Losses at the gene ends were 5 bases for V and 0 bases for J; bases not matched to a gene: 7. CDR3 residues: CASSPWAGGSTDTQYF. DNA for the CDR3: TGTGCCAGCAGCCCGTGGGCGGGAGGAAGCACAGATACGCAGTATTTT.

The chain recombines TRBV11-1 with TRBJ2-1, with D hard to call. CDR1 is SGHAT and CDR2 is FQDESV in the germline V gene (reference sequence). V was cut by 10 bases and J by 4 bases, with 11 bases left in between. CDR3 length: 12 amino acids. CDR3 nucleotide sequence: TGTGCCACCTCCCTCGGGTACAATGAGCAGTTCTTC. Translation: CATSLGYNEQFF.

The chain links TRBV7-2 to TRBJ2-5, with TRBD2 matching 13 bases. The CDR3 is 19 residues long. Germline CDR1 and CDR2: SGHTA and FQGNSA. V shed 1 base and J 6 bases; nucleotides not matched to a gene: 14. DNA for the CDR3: TGTGCCAGCAGCTTAGTTCCCACACTAGCGGGAGGGCCTAACCAGACCCAGTACTTC. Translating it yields CASSLVPTLAGGPNQTQYF.

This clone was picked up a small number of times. CDR3 residues: CATSSELAGVTGELFF. CDR3 nucleotide sequence: TGTGCCACCAGCAGTGAACTAGCGGGAGTTACCGGGGAGCTGTTTTTT. V gene TRBV15 combines with J gene TRBJ2-2, with 11 bases lining up with TRBD2. V dropped 3 bases and J dropped 5; count of bases not matched to a gene: 5. Germline V gene data show CDR1 as LNHNV and CDR2 as YYDKDF (reference sequence). The CDR3 runs 16 residues.

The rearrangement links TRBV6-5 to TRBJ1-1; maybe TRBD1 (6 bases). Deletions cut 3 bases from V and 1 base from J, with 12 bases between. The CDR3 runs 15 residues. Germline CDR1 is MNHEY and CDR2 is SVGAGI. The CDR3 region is CASSYSGGQNTEAFF. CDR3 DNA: TGTGCCAGCAGTTATTCCGGGGGCCAGAACACTGAAGCTTTCTTT.

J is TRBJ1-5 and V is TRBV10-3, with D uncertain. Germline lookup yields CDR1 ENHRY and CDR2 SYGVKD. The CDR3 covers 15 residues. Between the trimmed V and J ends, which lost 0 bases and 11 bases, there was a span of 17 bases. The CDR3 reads CAISESVSWGEAQHF. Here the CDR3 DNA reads TGTGCCATCAGTGAGTCGGTATCATGGGGAGAGGCCCAGCATTTT.

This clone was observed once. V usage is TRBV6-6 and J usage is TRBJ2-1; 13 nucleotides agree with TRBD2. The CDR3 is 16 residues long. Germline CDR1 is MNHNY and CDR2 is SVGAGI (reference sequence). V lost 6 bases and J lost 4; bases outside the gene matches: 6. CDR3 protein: CASRAGTSGKYNEQFF. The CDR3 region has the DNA TGTGCCAGCAGGGCGGGGACTAGCGGGAAATACAATGAGCAGTTCTTC.

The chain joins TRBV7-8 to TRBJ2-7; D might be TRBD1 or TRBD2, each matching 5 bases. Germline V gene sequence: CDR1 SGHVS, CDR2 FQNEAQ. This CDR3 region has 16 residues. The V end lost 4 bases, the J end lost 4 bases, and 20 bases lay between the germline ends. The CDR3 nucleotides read TGTGCCAGCAGCTCTACCCCCGGGACCGACCCATACGAGCAGTACGTC. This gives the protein CASSSTPGTDPYEQYV.

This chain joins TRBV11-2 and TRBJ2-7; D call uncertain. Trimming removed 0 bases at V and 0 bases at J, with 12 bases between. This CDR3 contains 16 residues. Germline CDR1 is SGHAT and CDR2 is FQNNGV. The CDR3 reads CASSLEPQSRSYEQYF. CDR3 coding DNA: TGTGCCAGCAGCTTAGAACCCCAGTCCCGCTCCTACGAGCAGTACTTC.

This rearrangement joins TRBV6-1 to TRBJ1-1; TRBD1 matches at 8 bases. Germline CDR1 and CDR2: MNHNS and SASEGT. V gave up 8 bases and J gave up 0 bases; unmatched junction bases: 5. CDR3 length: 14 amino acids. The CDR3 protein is CASEGTGVNTEAFF. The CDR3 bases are TGTGCCAGCGAGGGGACAGGCGTGAACACTGAAGCTTTCTTT.

CDR3 protein: CASSPGLAGGADTQYF. The CDR3 nucleotides are TGTGCCAGCAGCCCAGGACTAGCGGGAGGGGCAGATACGCAGTATTTT. The chain carries TRBV7-3 and TRBJ2-3, with 15 positions matching TRBD2. The germline CDR1 and CDR2 sequences are SGHTA and FQGTGA. The V gene end was trimmed by 5 bases and the J gene end by 4 bases; junction bases not matched to a gene: 4. The CDR3 has 16 amino acids.

The CDR3 nucleotides are TGTGCCTGGAGTCAGGACAGACAGGGGTCCTACAATGAGCAGTTCTTC. Its protein product is CAWSQDRQGSYNEQFF. The chain combines TRBV30 with TRBJ2-1; TRBD1 agrees at 8 bases. V was pared by 2 bases and J by 1 base, with 7 bases of the junction left unmatched. The length of the CDR3 is 16 residues. Germline V gene sequence: CDR1 GTSNPN, CDR2 SVGIG (reference sequence).

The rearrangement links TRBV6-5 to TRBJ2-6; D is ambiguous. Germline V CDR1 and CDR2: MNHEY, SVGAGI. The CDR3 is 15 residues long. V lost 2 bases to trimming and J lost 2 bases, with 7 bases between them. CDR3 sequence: CASSYTPAGANVLTF. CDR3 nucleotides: TGTGCCAGCAGTTACACCCCGGCTGGGGCCAACGTCCTGACTTTC.

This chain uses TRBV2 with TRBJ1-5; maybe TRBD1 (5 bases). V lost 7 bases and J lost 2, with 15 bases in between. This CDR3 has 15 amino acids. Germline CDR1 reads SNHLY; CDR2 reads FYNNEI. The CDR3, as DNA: TGTGCCAGCAATCCCGGGACGGGAGGCAATCAGCCCCAGCATTTT. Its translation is CASNPGTGGNQPQHF.